This passage covers 30 T cell receptor beta chains from one sample sequenced in a study of neurological immune-mediated disorders. Time point of the sample: technical triplicate 3. MiXCR was run by TCRdb on the 5' RACE reads, yielding one entry per CDR3 protein. Counted here are some 47,000 distinct CDR3 sequences, 20% to 25% occurring once; the ten biggest clones make up almost 4.5%. The specimen was PBMCs. These receptors were collected from a man aged 60 to 69 with HTLV-1-associated myelopathy (HAM/TSP).

This clonotype was detected ten times or more. The chain links TRBV5-1 to TRBJ2-5, with 11 bases that match TRBD2. The junction had 7 bases not matched to a gene; V was cut back by 4 bases and J by 5 bases. The CDR3 is 15 amino acids. Looked up from germline, CDR1 is SGHRS and CDR2 is YFSETQ. CDR3 coding DNA: TGCGCCAGCAGCCCCACTAGCGGGAGAGTGGAGACCCAGTACTTC. Its translation: CASSPTSGRVETQYF.

The count of this clonotype is one. The chain employs TRBV20-1 and TRBJ1-3; D is perhaps TRBD1 (5 bases). Per germline, CDR1 DFQATT and CDR2 SNEGSKA (reference sequence). The CDR3 extends over 14 amino acids. Trimming shortened V by 3 bases and J by 8 bases, and 17 bases separated the two germline ends. This chain's CDR3 is CSASARAGGDTIYF. The CDR3 DNA reads TGCAGTGCTAGTGCCAGGGCGGGTGGGGACACCATATATTTT.

This clonotype has at least ten counts. The junction differs from germline at one of its ends, possibly a read error. The chain is built from TRBV15 and TRBJ2-7, with D tentatively TRBD2 (7 bases). CDR1 and CDR2 from the germline V gene are LNHNV and YYDKDF (reference sequence). The length of the CDR3 is 15 residues. The CDR3 loop reads CATSGEGGSIYEQYF. In DNA form, the CDR3 reads TGTGCCACCAGCGGAGAGGGGGGGAGTATCTACGAGCAGTACTTC.

This clonotype was recorded many times. The CDR3 sequence is CASSLEGDTQYF. Here the CDR3 DNA reads TGTGCCAGCAGCTTGGAAGGAGATACGCAGTATTTT. The chain employs TRBV5-5 and TRBJ2-3; D is undetermined. Germline CDR1 reads SGHKS; CDR2 reads YYEKEE (reference sequence). V dropped 0 bases and J dropped 5 bases, with 4 bases sitting between them. The CDR3 extends over 12 amino acids. Full variable domain (rest looked up from reference TRBV5-5 and TRBJ2-3): DAGVTQSPTHLIKTRGQQVTLRCSPISGHKSVSWYQQVLGQGPQFIFQYYEKEERGRGNFPDRFSARQFPNYSSELNVNALLLGDSALYLCASSLEGDTQYFGPGTRLTVL.

This clonotype has a count of ten or more. The chain couples TRBV2 to TRBJ2-1; maybe TRBD2 (6 bases). Per germline, CDR1 SNHLY and CDR2 FYNNEI. The CDR3 spans 17 residues. V dropped 5 bases and J dropped 0 bases, with 17 bases sitting between them. CDR3 nucleotide sequence: TGTGCCAGCAGTACCACGGGGAGGCAAAGCTCCTACAATGAGCAGTTCTTC. This translates into CASSTTGRQSSYNEQFF.

This clonotype was recorded many times. This sequence joins TRBV20-1 and TRBJ2-7; 11 bases map to TRBD1. Per germline, CDR1 DFQATT and CDR2 SNEGSKA (reference sequence). The CDR3 contains 13 residues. The J segment lost 4 bases and the V segment lost 5 bases, leaving 4 bases of the junction unmatched. The CDR3 spells CSARTGGEYEQYF. CDR3 bases: TGCAGTGCTCGGACAGGGGGCGAATACGAGCAGTACTTC.

There are many counts of this clonotype. V gene TRBV5-1 combines with J gene TRBJ1-2; TRBD1 aligns across 7 bases. This CDR3 comprises 13 residues. Losses at the gene ends were 4 bases for V and 8 bases for J; bases not matched to a gene: 8. Germline V CDR1 and CDR2: SGHRS, YFSETQ. The CDR3 reads CASSDGTARGYTF. DNA of the CDR3: TGCGCCAGCAGCGACGGGACAGCTAGGGGCTACACCTTC.

This clonotype is judged medium-sized (0.01 to 0.1%). At one of its ends the junction is not consistent with the germline gene, which may arise from a read error. The chain employs TRBV7-7 and TRBJ2-3; D is perhaps TRBD2 (6 bases). This CDR3 is 14 amino acids long. In germline, CDR1 is SSHAT, CDR2 FNYEAQ (reference sequence). This chain's CDR3 is CASNLGAGTDTQYF. As DNA, the CDR3 is TGTGCTAGCAACTTAGGGGCGGGAACAGATACGCAGTATTTT.

This clonotype has a count of ten or more. The V and J genes are TRBV14 and TRBJ2-7, with a tentative D call TRBD2 (5 bases). CDR3 size: 13 residues. The germline V and J ends were trimmed by 1 base and 3 bases, with 7 bases remaining between them. In germline, CDR1 is SGHDN, CDR2 FVKESK. CDR3 sequence: CASSQGTFYEQYF. CDR3 nucleotides: TGTGCCAGCAGCCAAGGGACTTTCTACGAGCAGTACTTC.

The chain joins TRBV5-1 to TRBJ2-7; D assignment may be TRBD1 or TRBD2 (5 bases each). The germline V and J ends were trimmed by 4 bases and 5 bases, with 19 bases remaining between them. This CDR3 region has 15 residues. Germline values: CDR1 SGHRS, CDR2 YFSETQ. The CDR3 region is CASSPGTEVMDEQYF. The CDR3 nucleotides are TGCGCCAGCAGCCCCGGGACGGAGGTTATGGACGAGCAGTACTTC.

This clonotype has a count of ten or more. The CDR3 reads CASSSGTGGEETQYF. The CDR3 DNA reads as TGTGCCAGCAGCTCCGGGACAGGGGGCGAGGAGACCCAGTACTTC. The genes are TRBV5-5 and TRBJ2-5; TRBD1 aligns across 12 bases. Germline loops: CDR1 SGHKS, CDR2 YYEKEE (reference sequence). Trimming took 3 bases from V and 5 from J; bases not matched to a gene: 5. The CDR3 spans 15 residues.

In its sample, this clonotype was seen many times. V gene TRBV20-1 combines with J gene TRBJ2-3; TRBD2 agrees at 8 bases. Germline V gene lookup returns CDR1 DFQATT and CDR2 SNEGSKA (reference sequence). The CDR3 spans 15 residues. V was clipped by 8 bases and J by 0 bases; unmatched bases: 10. CDR3 sequence: CSTDSLAASTDTQYF. The CDR3 DNA follows: TGCAGTACGGACTCACTAGCGGCCAGCACAGATACGCAGTATTTT.

Comment on this clonotype: This may stem from a read error, because a much larger clone lies one nucleotide away. The chain is built from TRBV7-2 and TRBJ2-3, with D possibly TRBD2 on 5 matching bases. This CDR3 is built from 16 residues. Germline CDR1 reads SGHTA; CDR2 reads FQGNSA. The CDR3 DNA reads TGTGCCAGCAGCTTAGTAGGGAGAGGCCGCACAGATACGCAGTGTTTT. Protein sequence: CASSLVGRGRTDTQCF. The full variable domain, its missing parts supplied by reference TRBV7-2 and TRBJ2-3, is GAGVSQSPSNKVTEKGKDVELRCDPISGHTALYWYRQSLGQGLEFLIYFQGNSAPDKSGLPSDRFSAERTGGSVSTLTIQRTQQEDSAVYLCASSLVGRGRTDTQCFGPGTRLTVL.

Here the CDR3 reads CASRLDRVNEQYF. As DNA, the CDR3 is TGCGCCAGCAGACTAGACAGGGTTAACGAGCAGTACTTC. The chain joins TRBV5-1 to TRBJ2-7; 7 bases agree with TRBD1. Losses at the gene ends were 5 bases for V and 5 bases for J; bases not matched to a gene: 7. This CDR3 spans 13 amino acids. Per germline, CDR1 SGHRS and CDR2 YFSETQ.

This clonotype has ten or more counts. The V call is TRBV4-1, the J call TRBJ1-2; D might be TRBD1 (6 bases). V dropped 0 bases and J dropped 7 bases, with 18 bases sitting between them. The germline CDR1 and CDR2 sequences are MGHRA and YSYEKL. The CDR3 sequence is 16 residues long. CDR3 region: CASSQDPGGGWGGYTF. The DNA for the CDR3 is TGCGCCAGCAGCCAAGATCCCGGGGGGGGCTGGGGTGGCTACACCTTC.

This clonotype was detected many times. This chain connects TRBV12-3 or TRBV12-4 to TRBJ2-5; TRBD1 might be the D (6 bases). Trimming took off 0 bases at V and 5 bases at J, with 22 bases between the two ends. The CDR3 consists of 18 residues. CDR3 DNA sequence: TGTGCCAGCAGTTTAGCGCTTCAGGGGTCACGGCTGGGGGAGACCCAGTACTTC. Translated: CASSLALQGSRLGETQYF.

The genes are TRBV19 and TRBJ2-7; D gene unclear. V was pared by 3 bases and J by 3 bases, with 12 bases between. CDR3 length: 14 amino acids. Per the germline V gene, CDR1 is LNHDA and CDR2 is SQIVND (reference sequence). DNA for the CDR3: TGTGCCAGTAGTATTAACGGCCATGTCTACGAGCAGTACTTC. Its translation: CASSINGHVYEQYF.

This chain links TRBV4-1 with TRBJ2-1; 9 bases match TRBD2. The CDR3 is 15 residues long. The trim removed 5 bases at V and 7 bases at J, leaving 9 bases unmatched. Germline CDR1 is MGHRA and CDR2 is YSYEKL. The CDR3 loop is CASSKGLAGWNEQFF. The CDR3 nucleotides read TGCGCCAGCAGCAAAGGGCTAGCGGGGTGGAATGAGCAGTTCTTC.

Of note for this clonotype: It may be a read error: a sequence one base away is much more abundant. The chain carries TRBV12-3 or TRBV12-4 and TRBJ2-2, with D unresolved. This CDR3 is 15 amino acids long. The germline V and J ends were trimmed by 5 bases and 8 bases, with 18 bases remaining between them. CDR3 sequence: CASSLRLDSMGELFF. DNA for the CDR3: TGTGCCAGCAGTCTCCGTTTGGATAGCATGGGGGAGCTGTTTTTT.

This clonotype was found many times. The chain combines TRBV5-1 with TRBJ2-1, with 11 bases lining up with TRBD2. This CDR3 comprises 15 residues. V lost 4 bases and J lost 6; bases outside the gene matches: 6. In germline, CDR1 is SGHRS, CDR2 YFSETQ. CDR3 region: CASSISGRVSNEQFF. The DNA of the CDR3 is TGCGCCAGCAGCATTAGCGGGAGGGTATCCAATGAGCAGTTCTTC.

This clonotype was recorded at least ten times. The chain links TRBV5-4 to TRBJ1-6; 9 positions match TRBD1. V gave up 4 bases and J gave up 8 bases; unmatched junction bases: 10. This CDR3 has 16 amino acids. The germline gives CDR1 SGHNT, CDR2 YYREEE (reference sequence). The CDR3 DNA reads TGTGCCAGCAGCCGATCCTCGGGACAGGGTTATTCACCCCTCCACTTT. Translated: CASSRSSGQGYSPLHF.

This chain uses TRBV3-1 with TRBJ2-3, with a tentative D call TRBD2 (7 bases). The V end lost 6 bases, the J end lost 4 bases, and 23 bases lay between the germline ends. The CDR3 contains 17 residues. CDR1 and CDR2 (germline): LGHDT, YNNKEL (reference sequence). This CDR3 is CASSSGGGGSSADTQYF. In DNA form, the CDR3 reads TGTGCCAGCAGTTCCGGCGGGGGCGGGTCGTCTGCAGATACGCAGTATTTT.

This clonotype was counted at least ten times. V gene TRBV5-6 combines with J gene TRBJ2-5, with D possibly being TRBD1 (5 bases). Trimming shortened V by 4 bases and J by 5 bases, and 15 bases separated the two germline ends. The CDR3 runs to 14 residues. Germline lookup yields CDR1 SGHDT and CDR2 YYEEEE. The CDR3, as DNA: TGTGCCAGCAGCCCTGCCACAGGTGGGGAGACCCAGTACTTC. It is translated as CASSPATGGETQYF. Full variable domain (outside the CDR3, taken from reference TRBV5-6 and TRBJ2-5): DAGVTQSPTHLIKTRGQQVTLRCSPKSGHDTVSWYQQALGQGPQFIFQYYEEEERQRGNFPDRFSGHQFPNYSSELNVNALLLGDSALYLCASSPATGGETQYFGPGTRLLVL.

Ten or more counts support this clonotype. The rearrangement uses TRBV25-1 and TRBJ2-7, with D unresolved. Germline V CDR1 and CDR2: MGHDK, SYGVNS. The CDR3 runs 13 residues. Trimming stripped 2 bases from V and 5 bases from J, with 10 bases between. As DNA, the CDR3 is TGTGCCAGCAGTGAAAGGAACCGCCACGAGCAGTACTTC. Its protein product is CASSERNRHEQYF.

This clonotype was counted many times. V gene TRBV12-3 or TRBV12-4 combines with J gene TRBJ1-2; 9 positions match TRBD1. V lost 4 bases to trimming and J lost 7 bases; unmatched junction nucleotides: 7. This CDR3 has 14 amino acids. CDR3 bases: TGTGCCAGCAGTTCTGACAGGGGGATAGGTGGCTACACCTTC. This gives the protein CASSSDRGIGGYTF.

Points on this clonotype: Germline and junction disagree at one end, which may indicate a read error. The rearrangement uses TRBV7-8 and TRBJ2-7; perhaps TRBD2 as D (6 bases). Germline V gene lookup returns CDR1 SGHVS and CDR2 FQNEAQ. There are 17 residues in the CDR3. CDR3 loop: CANSLPTRLRPGYEQYF. The CDR3 DNA is TGTGCCAACAGCCTGCCGACTAGGCTGCGGCCAGGGTACGAGCAGTACTTC.

This clonotype was counted ten times or more. The chain joins TRBV29-1 to TRBJ1-5; TRBD1 is a possible D gene (6 bases). Germline assignment: CDR1 SQVTM and CDR2 ANQGSEA. Trimming pared 4 bases from V and 0 bases from J, leaving 7 bases between. CDR3 length equals 13 residues. CDR3 nucleotide sequence: TGCAGCGTTGGGACAGATAGCAATCAGCCCCAGCATTTT. Its protein is CSVGTDSNQPQHF. Looking up the rest from reference TRBV29-1 and TRBJ1-5 gives the full variable domain: SAVISQKPSRDICQRGTSLTIQCQVDSQVTMMFWYRQQPGQSLTLIATANQGSEATYESGFVIDKFPISRPNLTFSTLTVSNMSPEDSSIYLCSVGTDSNQPQHFGDGTRLSIL.

This chain joins TRBV6-5 and TRBJ2-5; either TRBD1 or TRBD2 may supply D (5 bases each). The germline V and J ends were trimmed by 6 bases and 1 base, with 18 bases remaining between them. CDR3 length: 16 amino acids. Germline values: CDR1 MNHEY, CDR2 SVGAGI. The CDR3 sequence is CASSPTPGRIQETQYF. Written as DNA, the CDR3 is TGTGCCAGCAGCCCAACACCGGGACGGATCCAAGAGACCCAGTACTTC.

In its sample, this clonotype was seen many times. The chain combines TRBV5-1 with TRBJ2-1, with TRBD2 identical over 8 bases. CDR3 length: 21 residues. Per germline, CDR1 SGHRS and CDR2 YFSETQ. Unmatched junction bases numbered 21, after V lost 3 bases and J lost 1 base. The CDR3 DNA follows: TGCGCCAGCAGCTGGGCCCCTTTGCGTGACGGGAGGGCCGGGTCCTACAATGAGCAGTTCTTC. This codes for CASSWAPLRDGRAGSYNEQFF.

Ten or more counts support this clonotype. The rearrangement links TRBV29-1 to TRBJ2-5, with 10 bases identical to TRBD2. With V trimmed by 3 bases and J by 9 bases, 4 bases remained unmatched. Germline CDR1 is SQVTM and CDR2 is ANQGSEA. The length of the CDR3 is 12 residues. The CDR3 sequence is CSVDSGRASQYF. In nucleotides, the CDR3 is TGCAGCGTTGACAGCGGGAGGGCTTCCCAGTACTTC.